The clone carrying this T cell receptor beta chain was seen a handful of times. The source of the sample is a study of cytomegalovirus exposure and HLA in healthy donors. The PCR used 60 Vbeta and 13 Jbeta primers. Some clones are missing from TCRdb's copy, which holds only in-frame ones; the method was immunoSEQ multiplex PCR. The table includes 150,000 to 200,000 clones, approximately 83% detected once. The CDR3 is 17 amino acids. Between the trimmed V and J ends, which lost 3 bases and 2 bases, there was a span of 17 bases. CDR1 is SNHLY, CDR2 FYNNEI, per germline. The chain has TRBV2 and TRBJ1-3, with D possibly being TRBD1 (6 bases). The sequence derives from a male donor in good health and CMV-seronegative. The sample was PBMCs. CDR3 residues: CASSDPPENRAGNTIYF. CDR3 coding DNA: TGTGCCAGCAGTGACCCTCCGGAGAACAGGGCTGGAAACACCATATATTTT.